Each of the 19 T cell receptor beta chains below was sequenced from the same sample in a study of cytomegalovirus exposure and HLA in healthy donors. The PCR contained 60 Vbeta and 13 Jbeta primers. TCRdb's table, derived via immunoSEQ multiplex PCR, lists solely in-frame clones and lacks some. The sample carries more than 95,000 clones, roughly three quarters recorded once. Input material: PBMCs. These receptors were obtained from a man aged 45-65 years in good health and CMV-seropositive.

This chain connects TRBV5-5 to TRBJ2-7, with D possibly TRBD2 on 7 matching bases. CDR3 length: 13 residues. With 5 bases removed from V and 3 bases from J, the gap between germline ends came to 12 bases. Germline CDR1 SGHKS, CDR2 YYEKEE (reference sequence). The CDR3 here is CASSYREGYEQYF. CDR3 nucleotide sequence: TGTGCCAGCAGTTACAGGGAGGGCTACGAGCAGTACTTC.

The rearrangement uses TRBV7-2 and TRBJ2-1; D possibly corresponds to TRBD1 (6 bases). Germline CDR1 and CDR2: SGHTA and FQGNSA. The CDR3 spans 15 residues. Trimming took 5 bases from V and 0 from J, leaving 11 bases between them. CDR3 nucleotide sequence: TGTGCCAGCAGCGGACAGCGGAGCTCCTACAATGAGCAGTTCTTC. It translates to CASSGQRSSYNEQFF. Based on the CDR3 plus reference TRBV7-2 and TRBJ2-1, the full variable domain is GAGVSQSPSNKVTEKGKDVELRCDPISGHTALYWYRQSLGQGLEFLIYFQGNSAPDKSGLPSDRFSAERTGGSVSTLTIQRTQQEDSAVYLCASSGQRSSYNEQFFGPGTRLTVL.

V gene TRBV27 combines with J gene TRBJ1-3; the D gene is possibly TRBD1 (5 bases). This CDR3 region has 15 residues. Germline values: CDR1 MNHEY, CDR2 SMNVEV (reference sequence). Trimming stripped 6 bases from V and 0 bases from J, with 12 bases between. CDR3 region: CASRPRGSSGNTIYF. CDR3 coding DNA: TGTGCCAGCAGACCTAGGGGTTCCTCTGGAAACACCATATATTTT.

The V gene is TRBV6-5, the J gene TRBJ1-4; no reliable D call. The CDR3 covers 14 residues. The germline CDR1 and CDR2 sequences are MNHEY and SVGAGI. The V gene lost 4 bases and the J gene lost 0 bases, with 6 bases spanning the gap. Here the CDR3 reads CASSSGSTNEKLFF. In DNA form, the CDR3 reads TGTGCCAGCAGTTCCGGTTCAACTAATGAAAAACTGTTTTTT.

The chain joins TRBV6-1 to TRBJ2-1; TRBD2 agrees at 7 bases. The CDR3 is 15 amino acids. Germline CDR1 is MNHNS and CDR2 is SASEGT. Losses at the gene ends were 6 bases for V and 2 bases for J; bases not matched to a gene: 7. The CDR3 DNA sequence: TGTGCCAGCAGCTCTCCTAGCGGACCCTACAATGAGCAGTTCTTC. It translates to CASSSPSGPYNEQFF.

This clone appeared a single time. The V call is TRBV19, the J call TRBJ2-2; tentative D call: TRBD2 (6 bases). The germline V and J ends were trimmed by 5 bases and 12 bases, with 19 bases remaining between them. CDR3 length equals 14 residues. The germline CDR1 and CDR2 sequences are LNHDA and SQIVND (reference sequence). In DNA form, the CDR3 reads TGTGCCAGTAGTGTCGGGACTGGACAAGGAAAGCTGTTTTTT. Its protein product is CASSVGTGQGKLFF.

The V gene is TRBV30, the J gene TRBJ1-3, with a weak D call TRBD1 (5 bases). V lost 4 bases, J lost 3 bases, and 10 bases lay in between. Per the germline V gene, CDR1 is GTSNPN and CDR2 is SVGIG (reference sequence). This CDR3 spans 13 amino acids. The CDR3 sequence: CAWMYGGGNTIYF. The CDR3 DNA reads TGTGCCTGGATGTACGGGGGTGGAAACACCATATATTTT. Filled out from reference TRBV30 and TRBJ1-3, the complete variable domain reads SQTIHQWPATLVQPVGSPLSLECTVEGTSNPNLYWYRQAAGRGLQLLFYSVGIGQISSEVPQNLSASRPQDRQFILSSKKLLLSDSGFYLCAWMYGGGNTIYFGEGSWLTVV.

The genes are TRBV21-1 and TRBJ2-1; TRBD1 is the table's D call, not checked against the DNA. TRBV21-1 is designated a pseudogene. The CDR3 has 18 amino acids. CDR3 amino acids: CASSKHPTGGGLRNEQFF. The DNA for the CDR3 is TGTGCCAGCAGCAAACATCCGACAGGGGGCGGACTACGCAATGAGCAGTTCTTC.

The chain links TRBV27 to TRBJ2-7; TRBD1 is a possible D gene (6 bases). This CDR3 spans 13 amino acids. Trimming left V 5 bases short and J 5 bases short, with 13 bases between. Germline CDR1 and CDR2: MNHEY and SMNVEV (reference sequence). The CDR3 coding sequence is TGTGCCAGCAGTACCGTGGACAGCCACGAGCAGTACTTC. This encodes CASSTVDSHEQYF.

The J gene is TRBJ2-7, the V gene TRBV9; D perhaps matches TRBD2 (7 bases). There are 14 residues in the CDR3. Germline CDR1 SGDLS, CDR2 YYNGEE. The germline V and J ends were trimmed by 4 bases and 6 bases, with 17 bases remaining between them. CDR3 sequence (DNA): TGTGCCAGCAGCCAAGGGGGGGGGCGAGGCGAGCAGTACTTC. Encoded protein: CASSQGGGRGEQYF.

The J gene is TRBJ1-1, the V gene TRBV6-1, with 11 bases fitting TRBD1. The V and J ends lost 4 bases and 5 bases, in that order; junction bases with no gene match: 9. The CDR3 totals 16 residues. In germline, CDR1 is MNHNS, CDR2 SASEGT. This CDR3 reads CASSGWTGGAITEAFF. CDR3 DNA: TGTGCCAGCAGTGGCTGGACAGGGGGCGCGATTACTGAAGCTTTCTTT.

This clone was counted a few times. This chain joins TRBV28 and TRBJ2-7, with D perhaps matching TRBD2 (6 bases). This CDR3 has 15 residues. Germline V lookup: CDR1 MDHEN, CDR2 SYDVKM. Trimming cost V 7 bases and J 1 base, with 17 bases left between them. CDR3 sequence reads: CASKEERVGSYEQYF. In nucleotides, the CDR3 is TGTGCCAGCAAGGAAGAGCGGGTAGGGTCCTACGAGCAGTACTTC.

This clone has just one count. V usage is TRBV2 and J usage is TRBJ2-5; tentative D call: TRBD1 (5 bases). CDR1 and CDR2 (germline): SNHLY, FYNNEI. The CDR3 is made up of 13 amino acids. The V end was cut by 4 bases, the J end by 5 bases, with 11 bases between. The CDR3 nucleotides are TGTGCCAGCAGTGGGGGCCTAGGGGAGACCCAGTACTTC. This sequence encodes CASSGGLGETQYF.

The rearrangement links TRBV7-2 to TRBJ2-5, with TRBD2 matching 8 bases. The trim removed 5 bases at V and 6 bases at J, leaving 5 bases unmatched. Germline CDR1 is SGHTA and CDR2 is FQGNSA. The CDR3 extends over 13 amino acids. As DNA, the CDR3 is TGTGCCAGCAGCATCAGACTAGCGCAGACCCAGTACTTC. This sequence encodes CASSIRLAQTQYF.

The chain links TRBV5-1 to TRBJ1-1; the match to TRBD1 covers 8 bases. Trimming took 4 bases from V and 1 from J; bases not matched to a gene: 6. The germline CDR1 and CDR2 sequences are SGHRS and YFSETQ. The CDR3 spans 15 residues. The CDR3 nucleotides read TGCGCCAGCAGCAGCGACAGGGGACGGAACACTGAAGCTTTCTTT. Translation gives CASSSDRGRNTEAFF. Full variable domain (outside the CDR3, taken from reference TRBV5-1 and TRBJ1-1): KAGVTQTPRYLIKTRGQQVTLSCSPISGHRSVSWYQQTPGQGLQFLFEYFSETQRNKGNFPGRFSGRQFSNSRSEMNVSTLELGDSALYLCASSSDRGRNTEAFFGQGTRLTVV.

The gene calls are TRBV7-9 and TRBJ1-6, with D perhaps matching TRBD1 (6 bases). CDR3 length: 15 residues. Germline assignment: CDR1 SEHNR and CDR2 FQNEAQ (reference sequence). V lost 2 bases and J lost 6, with 11 bases in between. CDR3 sequence (DNA): TGTGCCAGCAGCTTATGGGAGGGGGGTAATTCACCCCTCCACTTT. Translated, it gives CASSLWEGGNSPLHF.

The rearrangement joins TRBV5-6 to TRBJ1-1; 8 bases align to TRBD1. Germline V lookup: CDR1 SGHDT, CDR2 YYEEEE. The CDR3 contains 15 residues. V was clipped by 3 bases and J by 1 base; unmatched bases: 5. The CDR3 DNA is TGTGCCAGCAGCTACCGGACAGGGTGGAACACTGAAGCTTTCTTT. Its protein product is CASSYRTGWNTEAFF.

This chain joins TRBV5-1 and TRBJ2-7; maybe TRBD1 (5 bases). With 1 base removed from V and 3 bases from J, the gap between germline ends came to 8 bases. CDR3 length: 13 residues. Germline V gene sequence: CDR1 SGHRS, CDR2 YFSETQ. The CDR3 sequence: CASSLRTNYEQYF. The CDR3 bases are TGCGCCAGCAGCTTGAGGACAAACTACGAGCAGTACTTC.

The V call is TRBV30, the J call TRBJ2-5; 8 nucleotides line up with TRBD2. Germline V gene lookup returns CDR1 GTSNPN and CDR2 SVGIG (reference sequence). The CDR3 spans 15 residues. V lost 1 base to trimming and J lost 2 bases; unmatched junction nucleotides: 6. The CDR3 DNA reads TGTGCCTGGAGTGACGAACTAGCGGTGCAAGAGACCCAGTACTTC. Its protein product is CAWSDELAVQETQYF. Combining the CDR3 with reference TRBV30 and TRBJ2-5 gives the whole variable domain SQTIHQWPATLVQPVGSPLSLECTVEGTSNPNLYWYRQAAGRGLQLLFYSVGIGQISSEVPQNLSASRPQDRQFILSSKKLLLSDSGFYLCAWSDELAVQETQYFGPGTRLLVL.